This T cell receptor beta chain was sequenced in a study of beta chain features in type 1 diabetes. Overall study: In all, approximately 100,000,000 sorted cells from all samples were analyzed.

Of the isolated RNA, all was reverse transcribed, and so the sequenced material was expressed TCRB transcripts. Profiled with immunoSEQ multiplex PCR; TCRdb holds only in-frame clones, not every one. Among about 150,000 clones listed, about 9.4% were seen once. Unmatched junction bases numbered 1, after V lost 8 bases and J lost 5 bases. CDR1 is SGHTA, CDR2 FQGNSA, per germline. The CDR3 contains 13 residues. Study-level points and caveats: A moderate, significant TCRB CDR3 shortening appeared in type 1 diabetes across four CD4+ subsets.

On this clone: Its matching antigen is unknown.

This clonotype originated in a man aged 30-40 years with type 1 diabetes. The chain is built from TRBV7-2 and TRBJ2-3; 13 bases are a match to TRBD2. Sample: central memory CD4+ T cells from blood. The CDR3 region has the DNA TGTGCCAGCGGACTAGCGGGAGAAGATACGCAGTATTTT. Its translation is CASGLAGEDTQYF.